This TCR beta chain originates from a study of shared clonotypes between healthy human individuals (dated by TCRdb to 2018 to 2020). In the study overall: A few men and two women, aged 18 to 49 years, made up the cohort. For each donor, CD4 naive and CD4 memory were each given three plates, CD8 naive was given two plates, and CD8 memory was given one plate. To estimate repertoire size and how much clonotypes are shared between individuals, the study performed deep sequencing of blood TCR repertoires from about five healthy adults. Libraries were prepared and TCR repertoires were sequenced by different laboratories using diverse techniques, in order to increase sequencing depth and limit assay-specific biases. Each donor's leukapheresis produced roughly between roughly 0.85 and 10 billion PBMCs. Overall study results and their limits: Rarefaction of sorted-subset datasets indicated incomplete sequencing despite the large sequencing depth. Pairwise subsampling led to the expectation that sequencing depth would affect the degree of clonotype sharing among donors. Across a handful of donors, 5% to 6% of naive CD4, roughly 3.3% of naive CD8, 2% to 2.5% of memory CD4, and approximately 0.4% of memory CD8 clonotypes were shared. Larger estimated clonotype richness was generally found for naive subsets than for memory subsets. Because the study included only a small number of donors, the genetic and exposure-history diversity represented was limited. Compared with non-shared clonotypes, clonotypes shared by all four sorted-subset donors had higher generation probabilities. Only blood was sampled, and tissue TCR repertoires likely differ from those in blood.

About this clone itself: No antigen is known for it. The input lacks base qualities; no much larger clone sits a single base away.

The donors were healthy, HIV-negative adults who had no recently reported acute infections or vaccinations. Every donor was a Caucasian adult residing in Nashville, Tennessee, USA. CD8 memory samples combined magnetically selected CD45RO+ cells with CCR7-negative CD45RA+ effector memory (TemRA) cells. Blood was obtained by leukapheresis, after which PBMCs were separated by Ficoll-Histopaque density gradient centrifugation and cryopreserved in liquid nitrogen vapor phase. Analytical flow cytometry was used to check the purity and quantity of every magnetically sorted T cell population. From each sorted fraction, genomic DNA was isolated and quantified by UV absorbance on a Nanodrop 2000c. The CDR3 measures 15 amino acids from cysteine to phenylalanine. Only the CDR3 region is kept as DNA, spanning 45 bases read in frame from base 1. Sequences MNHNS (CDR1) and SASEGT (CDR2) are obtained from the germline V gene.

TCR CDR3 regions were amplified from genomic DNA by multiplex PCR using the deep immunoSEQ assay. Genomic DNA extracted from each cell subset was distributed evenly over all wells of several immunoSEQ 96-well plates, and each plate served as one replicate. Each replicate PCR for sorted subsets received roughly 200 ng genomic DNA, equal to about 29,000 T cell genomes. The purified libraries were quantified using a Qubit 3.0 fluorometer, sized with a Bioanalyzer 2100, and then quantified again using the KAPA Library Quantification kit. Every immunoSEQ 96-well plate was sequenced on a dedicated single-read 150-cycle Illumina NextSeq 550 flow cell. As for how the authors treated the data: The immunoSEQ output contained only junctional sequences without quality scores, so filtering could not match that applied to full-length reads. Sequences were annotated with PyIR, a Python wrapper for IgBLAST v1.9, using IMGT germline references to assign V/J genes and CDR3. Any read was removed if the V/J assignment was weak (E-value above 1e-6), the CDR3 was missing, or the read contained stop codons, out-of-frame junctions, or ambiguous translated residues. V3J clonotypes were defined by identical inferred V gene, J gene, and CDR3 amino acid sequence. The percentage overlap between two repertoires was calculated by dividing the number of shared unique clonotypes by the size of the smaller repertoire. Three approaches were used to assess repertoire richness: RTK rarefaction, the Chao1 estimator, and Recon v2.1 estimates of unobserved clonotypes. Generation probabilities were computed with OLGA for all TCRbeta clonotypes obtained by the gDNA method from several donors. TCRdb holds this immuneACCESS table with in-frame rearrangements only. Some clones are missing; in checked studies, unresolved V genes explain under half, and the rest has no known cause. V and J calls and clone size are given by that table; D and trimming were obtained from the DNA. This sample holds over 100,000 clones; 68% were observed only once. The ten largest make up 24% of the sample.

The clonotype originates from a woman aged 25 to 39 in good health. The source material was memory CD8+ T cells sorted from blood. Interpreted using the paper, the cell subset or site label stands for: CD45RO+ cells pooled with CCR7-negative TemRA cells. The sequence joins TRBV6-1 to TRBJ2-5; 14 bases in between match TRBD2. The J call may be wrong; the DNA end is better matched by TRBJ2-7. The CDR3 amino acid sequence is: CASSEGTSGSNEQYF. The nucleotide sequence is given as TGTGCCAGCAGTGAGGGGACTAGCGGGAGCAACGAGCAGTACTTC.